This passage covers 28 T cell receptor beta chains from one sample sequenced in a study of human T cells and chemical hapten exposure. The template was total RNA from unfractionated whole blood. TCRdb re-derived calls from the 5' RACE reads in MiXCR, one entry per CDR3 protein. The sample lists tens of thousands of distinct CDR3 sequences, 6% to 8.5% seen once, with roughly 2.4% in the top ten. Receptors originate from a male donor in good health.

This clonotype was picked up many times. The chain combines TRBV5-1 with TRBJ2-1, with TRBD2 as a possible D gene (6 bases). The V end lost 1 base, the J end lost 7 bases, and 18 bases lay between the germline ends. Germline V lookup: CDR1 SGHRS, CDR2 YFSETQ. The CDR3 is 16 amino acids. This CDR3 is CASSLIGSLPYNEQFF. CDR3 DNA sequence: TGCGCCAGCAGCTTGATCGGGAGTCTCCCTTATAATGAGCAGTTCTTC.

This clonotype was seen many times. The chain uses TRBV20-1 and TRBJ2-7, with TRBD2 matching 11 bases. The CDR3 sequence is 15 residues long. Germline values: CDR1 DFQATT, CDR2 SNEGSKA (reference sequence). V shed 1 base and J 2 bases; nucleotides not matched to a gene: 4. This chain's CDR3 is CSARGLAGKAYEQYF. CDR3 nucleotide sequence: TGCAGTGCTAGAGGACTAGCGGGGAAGGCCTACGAGCAGTACTTC.

The table lists this clonotype with a few counts. The chain couples TRBV11-2 to TRBJ2-1; 10 positions match TRBD2. Germline V lookup: CDR1 SGHAT, CDR2 FQNNGV. The CDR3 has 16 amino acids. V gave up 5 bases and J gave up 7 bases; unmatched junction bases: 11. The CDR3 loop is CASSLAGAQVPNEQFF. The CDR3 DNA sequence: TGTGCCAGCAGCCTAGCGGGGGCTCAGGTCCCTAATGAGCAGTTCTTC.

This clonotype was counted only a few times. This chain links TRBV7-9 with TRBJ1-1, with TRBD1 as a possible D gene (5 bases). The CDR3 consists of 14 residues. Looked up from germline, CDR1 is SEHNR and CDR2 is FQNEAQ (reference sequence). V lost 7 bases and J 2 bases, leaving 14 bases between the germline ends. The CDR3 DNA reads as TGTGCCAGCACCAATGGAGGGGCCAACACTGAAGCTTTCTTT. It specifies CASTNGGANTEAFF.

This clonotype appeared many times. The chain links TRBV9 to TRBJ2-7, with no clear D. The CDR3 contains 15 residues. The V and J ends lost 0 bases and 3 bases respectively, with 13 bases between them. Germline loops: CDR1 SGDLS, CDR2 YYNGEE. The CDR3 reads CASSVATGNLYEQYF. DNA for the CDR3: TGTGCCAGCAGCGTAGCCACGGGTAACCTCTACGAGCAGTACTTC.

This clonotype was observed a handful of times. The chain joins TRBV6-1 to TRBJ1-5; tentative D call: TRBD1 (5 bases). Between the trimmed V and J ends, which lost 2 bases and 0 bases, there was a span of 8 bases. Germline V CDR1 and CDR2: MNHNS, SASEGT. CDR3 length: 15 residues. DNA of the CDR3: TGTGCCAGCAGTGAATACAGGCATAGCAATCAGCCCCAGCATTTT. Translation gives CASSEYRHSNQPQHF.

This clonotype occurred a few times. The chain couples TRBV5-1 to TRBJ2-7, with a weak D call TRBD1 (6 bases). V was shortened by 2 bases and J by 3 bases, with 18 bases between the two germline ends. Germline V gives CDR1 SGHRS, CDR2 YFSETQ. This CDR3 region has 16 residues. CDR3 DNA: TGCGCCAGCAGCTTTGGGCCCGGGACACAGCTCTACGAGCAGTACTTC. Its protein product is CASSFGPGTQLYEQYF.

This clonotype was counted at least ten times. CDR3: CASSLIVLAGGTSYEQYF. In nucleotides, the CDR3 is TGTGCCAGCAGCCTAATAGTTTTAGCGGGGGGCACGTCCTACGAGCAGTACTTC. The chain has TRBV7-9 and TRBJ2-7, with 10 bases lining up with TRBD2. Looked up from germline, CDR1 is SEHNR and CDR2 is FQNEAQ (reference sequence). This CDR3 region has 18 residues. With V trimmed by 5 bases and J by 1 base, 14 bases remained unmatched.

The gene calls are TRBV6-5 and TRBJ2-4; D unresolved. This CDR3 has 15 amino acids. Trimming left V 6 bases short and J 1 base short, with 13 bases between. Germline CDR1 and CDR2: MNHEY and SVGAGI. The CDR3 loop is CASSQDLAAKNIQYF. Written as DNA, the CDR3 is TGTGCCAGCAGCCAAGACCTGGCGGCCAAAAACATTCAGTACTTC.

This clonotype was counted a few times. The rearrangement joins TRBV7-2 to TRBJ2-1; 7 bases match TRBD2. The CDR3 loop spans 16 amino acids. V shed 5 bases, J shed 5 bases, and the junction held 12 bases outside the gene matches. Germline V CDR1 and CDR2: SGHTA, FQGNSA. In nucleotides, the CDR3 is TGTGCCAGCAGCCCCCCGATGATAGCGGGCCACAATGAGCAGTTCTTC. This sequence encodes CASSPPMIAGHNEQFF.

This clonotype was picked up a small number of times. V is TRBV7-9 and J is TRBJ2-2, with D perhaps TRBD1 (5 bases). The CDR3 is 16 amino acids. Per germline, CDR1 SEHNR and CDR2 FQNEAQ (reference sequence). Deletions cut 0 bases from V and 4 bases from J, with 12 bases between. The CDR3 protein is CASSLAGALATGELFF. For the CDR3, the DNA is TGTGCCAGCAGCTTAGCAGGGGCCCTGGCCACCGGGGAGCTGTTTTTT.

This chain joins TRBV6-6 and TRBJ1-5; 8 bases are shared with TRBD1. Germline loops: CDR1 MNHNY, CDR2 SVGAGI (reference sequence). The length of the CDR3 is 16 residues. Trimming removed 7 bases from V and 2 bases from J; junction bases left unmatched: 10. In DNA form, the CDR3 reads TGTGCCAGCAAACCGCCCGGGACAGGAGGCAATCAGCCCCAGCATTTT. This codes for CASKPPGTGGNQPQHF.

This clonotype showed up many times. J is TRBJ2-2 and V is TRBV7-6; the D is unclear. The CDR3 length is 12 residues. Deletions cut 6 bases from V and 6 bases from J, with 8 bases between. Germline V gene data show CDR1 as SGHVS and CDR2 as FNYEAQ. CDR3 protein: CASSHQAGELFF. DNA of the CDR3: TGTGCCAGCAGTCACCAAGCCGGGGAGCTGTTTTTT.

V and J are TRBV4-1 and TRBJ2-7, with 8 bases lining up with TRBD2. V gave up 1 base and J gave up 4 bases; unmatched junction bases: 9. The V gene's germline CDR1 is MGHRA and CDR2 YSYEKL. CDR3 length: 16 amino acids. The CDR3 DNA is TGCGCCAGCAGCCAAGTTAGCGGGAATAGTATGTACGAGCAGTACTTC. As protein: CASSQVSGNSMYEQYF.

As regards this clonotype: This may come from a read error, since a much larger clone is one base off. The CDR3 loop reads CASSSYDWYNDQFF. The CDR3 DNA reads as TGTGCCAGCAGCTCGTATGACTGGTACAATGACCAGTTCTTC. The gene calls are TRBV7-2 and TRBJ2-1; D remains unclear. The CDR3 totals 14 residues. CDR1 and CDR2 from the germline V gene are SGHTA and FQGNSA.

This clonotype was counted many times. The V gene is TRBV27, the J gene TRBJ2-7, with 7 nucleotides matching TRBD2. After removal of 8 bases from V and 4 bases from J, the junction contained 14 bases not matched to a gene. This CDR3 is built from 15 residues. Germline V lookup: CDR1 MNHEY, CDR2 SMNVEV (reference sequence). Here the CDR3 reads CASRTGGTGFYEQYF. In DNA form, the CDR3 reads TGTGCCAGCCGGACGGGGGGAACGGGGTTTTACGAGCAGTACTTC.

The chain couples TRBV25-1 to TRBJ2-5, with D possibly TRBD1 on 6 matching bases. In germline, CDR1 is MGHDK, CDR2 SYGVNS. V was clipped by 2 bases and J by 0 bases, with 10 bases between them. The CDR3 is made up of 15 amino acids. CDR3 bases: TGTGCCAGCAGTGAAATTTGGGACAACCAAGAGACCCAGTACTTC. Protein sequence: CASSEIWDNQETQYF.

The sample holds a few counts of this clonotype. The chain recombines TRBV28 with TRBJ1-2, with 10 bases matching TRBD1. Germline loops: CDR1 MDHEN, CDR2 SYDVKM. With 4 bases clipped from V and 8 bases from J, the junction kept 7 bases outside the gene matches. The CDR3 runs 14 residues. The CDR3 is CASSSPGQGGGYTF. DNA for the CDR3: TGTGCCAGCAGTTCCCCCGGACAGGGGGGCGGCTACACCTTC.

V is TRBV20-1 and J is TRBJ1-1, with TRBD1 matching over 9 bases. The V gene's germline CDR1 is DFQATT and CDR2 SNEGSKA (reference sequence). CDR3 length: 15 residues. Germline trimming cut 3 bases from V and 6 bases from J; bases unmatched to any gene: 11. CDR3 sequence: CSARAGGQGFAEAFF. DNA for the CDR3: TGCAGTGCTAGGGCGGGGGGACAGGGTTTTGCTGAAGCTTTCTTT.

This clonotype was picked up many times. The genes are TRBV6-2 or TRBV6-3 and TRBJ2-1, with 12 bases matching TRBD2. Germline CDR1 reads MNHEY; CDR2 reads SVGEGT. This CDR3 has 13 amino acids. V lost 6 bases, J lost 9 bases, and 3 bases stayed unmatched. The CDR3 nucleotides read TGTGCCAGCAGCACTAGCGGGGGGCTTGAGCAGTTCTTC. Its protein product is CASSTSGGLEQFF.

In this sample, this clonotype turned up a few times. The chain has TRBV9 and TRBJ2-7; 14 bases fit TRBD2. Trimming cost V 4 bases and J 5 bases; bases outside gene matches: 11. CDR3 size: 17 residues. CDR1 is SGDLS and CDR2 is YYNGEE in the germline V gene. The CDR3 spells CASSPGLAGVILHEQYF. In DNA, the CDR3 is TGTGCCAGCAGCCCGGGACTAGCGGGGGTTATTCTCCACGAGCAGTACTTC.

This clonotype showed up just a few times. V is TRBV6-4 and J is TRBJ2-2; a weak D match, TRBD2 (6 bases). CDR1 MRHNA and CDR2 SNTAGT come from the germline V gene. The CDR3 covers 14 residues. The ends were cut back, 4 bases at V and 5 bases at J, with 11 bases in the middle. CDR3 nucleotides: TGTGCCAGCAGTGTAGAGGCGGGGACCGGGGAGCTGTTTTTT. As protein: CASSVEAGTGELFF.

There are a few counts of this clonotype. The chain joins TRBV5-6 to TRBJ1-5, with 7 nucleotides matching TRBD1. The CDR3 is made up of 13 amino acids. Germline CDR1 reads SGHDT; CDR2 reads YYEEEE. The ends lost 4 bases at V and 6 bases at J; junction bases unmatched: 4. CDR3 in amino acids: CASSLGQLQPQHF. The CDR3, as DNA: TGTGCCAGCAGCCTGGGACAGCTTCAGCCCCAGCATTTT.

This clonotype was recorded at least ten times. The chain combines TRBV12-5 with TRBJ2-7, with D hard to call. The V end was cut by 3 bases, the J end by 0 bases, with 15 bases between. Germline-derived CDR1 and CDR2 are LGHNT and FRNRAP. The CDR3 contains 16 residues. CDR3 loop: CASGFQARYSSYEQYF. The CDR3 DNA sequence: TGTGCTAGTGGTTTCCAGGCCAGGTACAGCTCCTACGAGCAGTACTTC.

At least ten counts were recorded for this clonotype. The rearrangement links TRBV20-1 to TRBJ2-4, with D perhaps TRBD1 (6 bases). The CDR3 is made up of 16 amino acids. The V gene's germline CDR1 is DFQATT and CDR2 SNEGSKA (reference sequence). The V end lost 3 bases, the J end lost 0 bases, and 15 bases lay between the germline ends. The CDR3 sequence: CSASQGQQLAKNIQYF. The CDR3 DNA reads TGCAGTGCTAGTCAGGGGCAGCAACTAGCCAAAAACATTCAGTACTTC.

This clonotype came up many times. The CDR3 is CSAASGTDHEQYF. As DNA, the CDR3 is TGCAGTGCAGCATCCGGGACAGACCACGAGCAGTACTTC. This chain uses TRBV20-1 with TRBJ2-7; 7 bases are a match to TRBD1. CDR1 and CDR2 from the germline V gene are DFQATT and SNEGSKA (reference sequence). V was pared by 6 bases and J by 5 bases, with 10 bases of the junction left unmatched. The CDR3 is 13 residues long.

The J gene is TRBJ2-3, the V gene TRBV4-2; 9 nucleotides agree with TRBD2. Germline V gives CDR1 LGHNA, CDR2 YNFKEQ. CDR3 size: 17 residues. V lost 0 bases and J lost 2; bases outside the gene matches: 6. This CDR3 reads CASSQEVAGANTDTQYF. CDR3 DNA: TGTGCCAGCAGCCAAGAAGTAGCGGGGGCCAACACAGATACGCAGTATTTT.

Ten or more counts support this clonotype. The chain couples TRBV9 to TRBJ1-2; no clear D gene. The CDR3 has 15 residues. The V end was cut by 1 base, the J end by 0 bases, with 10 bases between. Germline CDR1 reads SGDLS; CDR2 reads YYNGEE. In DNA, the CDR3 is TGTGCCAGCAGCGTAAGCACGTATCCTAACTATGGCTACACCTTC. Its protein is CASSVSTYPNYGYTF. Variable domain in full (rest from reference TRBV9 and TRBJ1-2): DSGVTQTPKHLITATGQRVTLRCSPRSGDLSVYWYQQSLDQGLQFLIQYYNGEERAKGNILERFSAQQFPDLHSELNLSSLELGDSALYFCASSVSTYPNYGYTFGSGTRLTVV.